This T cell receptor beta chain originates from a study of early T cells in non-severe SARS-CoV-2 infection. Study in general: RNA in bulk from unsorted whole blood was sequenced, and chains were unpaired.

Each cDNA molecule carried a unique molecular identifier. TCRdb re-called the 5' RACE reads through MiXCR, storing one row per CDR3 protein. In the table there are 63,000 or so distinct CDR3 sequences, 12% of which are singletons. In its sample, this clonotype was seen many times. Trimming took off 10 bases at V and 1 base at J, with 16 bases between the two ends. Looked up from germline, CDR1 is MRHNA and CDR2 is SNTAGT. The CDR3 covers 14 residues. Sequenced sample: whole blood. This TCR was recovered from an adult who was a healthcare worker with PCR-confirmed SARS-CoV-2 infection or an uninfected control (not recorded which). The V and J genes are TRBV6-4 and TRBJ1-1; tentatively, D is TRBD1 (5 bases). The CDR3 sequence is CATPRGAQNTEAFF. DNA of the CDR3: TGTGCCACCCCCCGAGGGGCGCAGAACACTGAAGCTTTCTTT.